Listed below are T cell receptor beta chains from one sample, sequenced in a study of patients and donors after allogeneic stem cell transplantation. TCRdb recomputed calls from the RT-PCR reads with MiXCR, one row per CDR3 protein. The sample shows approximately 160,000 distinct CDR3 sequences, more than 20% of them seen only once. The sample comprised blood, either unsorted or a sorted T cell fraction (not recorded which). These TCRs come from a human donor who was either an allogeneic HSCT recipient or a stem cell or donor lymphocyte infusion donor (not recorded which). It is not recorded whose cells these are; they may come from a transplant donor. Each CDR3 is given with its conserved first and last residue. Each record gives: clone size, V gene, J gene, D gene, CDR3 protein, CDR3 DNA. The D gene is left open where the match is weak. Rows give clone size only sometimes, using once, few, many, or a class for an expanded clone.

>-|TRBV6-6|TRBJ1-1|-
CASSYGSLNTEAFF
TGTGCCAGCAGTTACGGGAGTCTGAACACTGAAGCTTTCTTT
>few|TRBV7-8|TRBJ1-2|TRBD1
CASSLAFAGGINYGYTF
TGTGCCAGCAGCTTAGCTTTCGCAGGGGGTATTAACTATGGCTACACCTTC
>few|TRBV20-1|TRBJ2-3|-
CSASRWRGPTDTQYF
TGCAGTGCTAGTAGGTGGCGGGGACCCACAGATACGCAGTATTTT
>-|TRBV4-1|TRBJ2-1|TRBD2
CASSQGRLAGVLYNEQFF
TGCGCCAGCAGCCAAGGGAGACTAGCGGGGGTGTTATACAATGAGCAGTTCTTC
>-|TRBV5-1|TRBJ2-7|TRBD1
CASSAGARTGAGPYEQYF
TGCGCCAGCAGCGCCGGAGCCCGGACAGGTGCCGGGCCCTACGAGCAGTACTTC
>-|TRBV18|TRBJ2-1|TRBD1
CASSPRQGYNEQFF
TGTGCCAGCTCGCCTCGACAGGGCTACAATGAGCAGTTCTTC
>-|TRBV15|TRBJ1-5|TRBD1
CATSRGQASNQPQHF
TGTGCCACCAGCAGGGGACAGGCTAGCAATCAGCCCCAGCATTTT
>few|TRBV7-9|TRBJ2-1|TRBD2
CASSFMGLAHNEQFF
TGTGCCAGCAGCTTTATGGGACTAGCCCACAATGAGCAGTTCTTC
>few|TRBV24-1|TRBJ2-2|-
CATSDSQWTGELFF
TGTGCCACCAGTGATTCGCAATGGACCGGGGAGCTGTTTTTT
>many|TRBV3-1|TRBJ1-5|-
CASSQELGDNQPQHF
TGTGCCAGCAGCCAAGAATTGGGGGACAATCAGCCCCAGCATTTT
>-|TRBV7-9|TRBJ2-1|TRBD2
CASSLGASGGYNEQFF
TGTGCCAGCAGCTTAGGGGCTAGCGGGGGATACAATGAGCAGTTCTTC
>many|TRBV6-2/TRBV6-3|TRBJ1-1|-
CASGEDSRNTEAFF
TGTGCCAGCGGGGAAGACAGCCGGAACACTGAAGCTTTCTTT
>-|TRBV29-1|TRBJ2-1|-
CSAKQAPSSYNEQFF
TGCAGCGCCAAACAGGCCCCCTCGTCCTACAATGAGCAGTTCTTC
>-|TRBV15|TRBJ1-1|-
CATSSVWPEDTEAFF
TGTGCCACCAGCAGCGTTTGGCCGGAGGACACTGAAGCTTTCTTT
>-|TRBV9|TRBJ2-5|-
CASSVVGEETQYF
TGTGCCAGCAGCGTAGTCGGCGAAGAGACCCAGTACTTC
>-|TRBV5-5|TRBJ1-4|-
CASSLAQQGRNEKLFF
TGTGCCAGCAGCTTGGCCCAGCAGGGACGCAATGAAAAACTGTTTTTT
>few|TRBV27|TRBJ1-1|-
CASSFGPGTEAFF
-
>few|TRBV19|TRBJ1-1|-
CASRPGRLNTEAFF
TGTGCCAGTAGGCCGGGACGGCTGAACACTGAAGCTTTCTTT
>-|TRBV4-1|TRBJ1-1|-
CASSQDLGPGAFF
TGCGCCAGCAGCCAAGATTTAGGCCCTGGGGCTTTCTTT
>few|TRBV7-9|TRBJ1-5|-
CASSLMGGEQPQHF
TGTGCCAGCAGCTTAATGGGGGGGGAGCAGCCCCAGCATTTT
>-|TRBV27|TRBJ1-2|-
CASSPAGAVNFNYGYTF
TGTGCCAGCAGCCCCGCGGGAGCGGTAAACTTTAACTATGGCTACACCTTC
>-|TRBV5-1|TRBJ1-5|-
CASSLSPGSNQPQHF
TGCGCCAGCAGCTTGTCGCCAGGGAGCAATCAGCCCCAGCATTTT
>-|TRBV30|TRBJ1-1|-
CAWSVNTEAFF
TGTGCCTGGTCAGTGAACACTGAAGCTTTCTTT
>few|TRBV28|TRBJ1-2|TRBD1
CASSSPTGTLFGYTF
TGTGCCAGCAGTTCTCCGACAGGGACTCTATTTGGCTACACCTTC
>-|TRBV29-1|TRBJ1-1|TRBD1
CSVVFQGARLSEAFF
TGCAGCGTTGTCTTTCAGGGGGCGCGTTTATCTGAAGCTTTCTTT
>-|TRBV7-2|TRBJ2-4|-
CASSPVGIPAKNIQYF
TGTGCCAGCAGCCCCGTGGGGATTCCGGCCAAAAACATTCAGTACTTC
>few|TRBV20-1|TRBJ2-3|-
CSATAEPDTDTQYF
TGCAGTGCAACTGCAGAGCCGGACACAGATACGCAGTATTTT
>-|TRBV20-1|TRBJ1-5|TRBD1
CSARGQGYQPQHF
TGCAGTGCTAGAGGACAGGGATATCAGCCCCAGCATTTT
>many|TRBV5-1|TRBJ1-2|-
CASSLDGVMDYGYTF
TGCGCCAGCAGCTTGGATGGTGTAATGGACTATGGCTACACCTTC
>few|TRBV20-1|TRBJ2-1|TRBD1
CSAIRTGGARNEQFF
TGCAGTGCAATTCGGACAGGGGGCGCGCGGAATGAGCAGTTCTTC
>few|TRBV10-3|TRBJ2-5|-
CAISVGKDYYQETQYF
TGTGCCATCAGTGTTGGAAAGGACTATTACCAAGAGACCCAGTACTTC
>few|TRBV20-1|TRBJ2-3|TRBD2
CSARWDYLTDTQYF
TGCAGTGCTAGATGGGACTACCTCACAGATACGCAGTATTTT
>many|TRBV29-1|TRBJ1-2|-
CSVGTYGYTF
TGCAGCGTTGGGACTTATGGCTACACCTTC
>few|TRBV5-1|TRBJ1-2|-
CASSLGSGQNGYTF
TGCGCCAGCAGCCTAGGATCGGGACAAAATGGCTACACCTTC
>once|TRBV12-3/TRBV12-4|TRBJ2-5|TRBD2
CASSLRVGTMQETQYF
TGTGCCAGCAGTTTAAGGGTCGGGACTATGCAAGAGACCCAGTACTTC
>many|TRBV12-3/TRBV12-4|TRBJ1-5|-
CASRRDRNQPQHF
TGTGCCAGCAGACGCGACAGGAATCAGCCCCAGCATTTT
>-|TRBV5-1|TRBJ2-5|TRBD2
CASSLTLAGGSETQYF
TGCGCCAGCAGCCTCACCCTAGCGGGGGGATCAGAGACCCAGTACTTC
>-|TRBV2|TRBJ1-2|-
CASSLKYQGDGYTF
TGTGCCAGCAGCCTTAAATACCAAGGGGACGGCTACACCTTC
>few|TRBV7-2|TRBJ2-3|-
CASSLEVTDTQYF
TGTGCCAGCAGCTTAGAAGTCACAGATACGCAGTATTTT
>few|TRBV5-1|TRBJ2-1|-
CASSLSYYYNEQFF
TGCGCCAGCAGCTTGTCGTACTACTACAATGAGCAGTTCTTC
>-|TRBV6-5|TRBJ1-2|TRBD1
CASSPGTVKGYTF
TGTGCCAGCAGTCCCGGGACAGTCAAGGGCTACACCTTC
>few|TRBV7-6|TRBJ1-2|-
CASSRWTDDNYGYTF
TGTGCCAGCAGCCGTTGGACAGACGATAACTATGGCTACACCTTC
>-|TRBV20-1|TRBJ1-4|TRBD1
CSASLQGAREKLFF
TGCAGTGCCTCCCTCCAGGGGGCTCGCGAAAAACTGTTTTTT
>few|TRBV4-3|TRBJ1-5|-
CASSPSRENQPQHF
TGCGCCAGCAGCCCCTCTCGAGAAAATCAGCCCCAGCATTTT
>few|TRBV30|TRBJ1-3|TRBD1
CAWSQGAGNTIYF
TGTGCCTGGAGTCAGGGGGCTGGAAACACCATATATTTT
>-|TRBV12-3/TRBV12-4|TRBJ2-5|TRBD1
CASSPLRDRFSETQYF
TGTGCCAGCAGTCCGCTCCGGGACAGATTCTCGGAGACCCAGTACTTC
>few|TRBV7-9|TRBJ2-3|-
CASSLASSRDTQYF
TGTGCCAGCAGCTTAGCTTCCTCCAGAGATACGCAGTATTTT
>few|TRBV20-1|TRBJ2-3|TRBD1
CSAPLGQGSTDTQYF
TGCAGTGCGCCTCTCGGACAGGGAAGCACAGATACGCAGTATTTT
>-|TRBV9|TRBJ2-1|-
CASSVAAGDWNEQFF
TGTGCCAGCAGCGTAGCCGCGGGTGATTGGAATGAGCAGTTCTTC
>few|TRBV5-1|TRBJ1-2|TRBD1
CASSPGQGASGYTF
TGCGCCAGCAGCCCGGGACAGGGGGCCTCTGGCTACACCTTC
>-|TRBV6-2/TRBV6-3|TRBJ1-2|TRBD1
CASGGQGRYGYTF
TGTGCCAGCGGGGGACAGGGCCGCTATGGCTACACCTTC
>-|TRBV9|TRBJ2-1|-
CASSAEIGLTEQFF
TGTGCCAGCAGCGCCGAAATAGGATTAACTGAGCAGTTCTTC
>-|TRBV20-1|TRBJ2-7|-
CSAWITGLSYEQYF
TGCAGTGCTTGGATAACAGGGCTGTCCTACGAGCAGTACTTC
>-|TRBV29-1|TRBJ2-7|-
CSVEGALAYEQYF
TGCAGCGTTGAGGGGGCCCTTGCCTACGAGCAGTACTTC
>-|TRBV6-6|TRBJ1-5|TRBD1
CASSYLGGQGDQPQHF
TGTGCCAGCAGTTACTTGGGAGGACAGGGAGATCAGCCCCAGCATTTT